One sample yielded the 27 T cell receptor beta chains listed below, sequenced in a study of T cell changes during pregnancy in multiple sclerosis. Using immunoSEQ multiplex PCR, the repertoire was profiled, and TCRdb retains in-frame clones only, with some absent. Of about 70,000 clones listed, under 95% are singletons. Sequencing used peripheral blood, obtained after pregnancy. Every receptor here comes from a female donor with multiple sclerosis, enrolled in a pregnancy study.

The chain recombines TRBV6-1 with TRBJ2-7; a weak D match, TRBD2 (5 bases). The germline V gene encodes CDR1 MNHNS and CDR2 SASEGT. The CDR3 is made up of 10 amino acids. V was trimmed by 7 bases and J by 8 bases, leaving 9 bases between them. CDR3: CASIGLQQYF. The CDR3 DNA follows: TGTGCCAGCATCGGACTTCAGCAGTACTTC.

The rearrangement uses TRBV6-6 and TRBJ2-5; TRBD2 matches 15 bases. Germline-derived CDR1 and CDR2 are MNHNY and SVGAGI (reference sequence). Losses at the gene ends were 8 bases for V and 3 bases for J; bases not matched to a gene: 4. This CDR3 spans 15 amino acids. CDR3 nucleotides: TGTGCCAGCGCCCGGACTAGCGGGAGGGAAGAGACCCAGTACTTC. Amino acids: CASARTSGREETQYF.

The CDR3 is CASSESGQEPRQYF. CDR3 bases: TGCGCCAGCAGTGAGTCGGGACAGGAGCCACGGCAGTACTTC. The V and J genes are TRBV10-2 and TRBJ2-7; 8 nucleotides agree with TRBD1. Germline V gene data show CDR1 as WSHSY and CDR2 as SAAADI. Trimming removed 0 bases from V and 9 bases from J; junction bases left unmatched: 7. The CDR3 consists of 14 residues.

This chain links TRBV7-7 with TRBJ1-3; 7 nucleotides line up with TRBD1. CDR1 is SSHAT, CDR2 FNYEAQ, per germline (reference sequence). The CDR3 consists of 15 residues. This chain's CDR3 is CATGKGASSGNTIYF. DNA for the CDR3: TGTGCTACCGGTAAGGGGGCGAGCTCTGGAAACACCATATATTTT.

The chain links TRBV14 to TRBJ1-1, with D hard to call. The CDR3 is 13 amino acids. Germline V lookup: CDR1 SGHDN, CDR2 FVKESK. The ends were cut back, 3 bases at V and 0 bases at J, with 5 bases in the middle. The CDR3 DNA is TGTGCCAGCAGCCAGTTCATGAACACTGAAGCTTTCTTT. This encodes CASSQFMNTEAFF.

J is TRBJ1-5 and V is TRBV7-2; TRBD1 aligns across 7 bases. With V trimmed by 1 base and J by 6 bases, 6 bases remained unmatched. The CDR3 contains 15 residues. Germline-derived CDR1 and CDR2 are SGHTA and FQGNSA. CDR3 DNA sequence: TGTGCCAGCAGCTTAGGATACAGGGGTACTCAGCCCCAGCATTTT. Amino acid sequence: CASSLGYRGTQPQHF.

The chain employs TRBV2 and TRBJ2-3, with D perhaps TRBD2 (6 bases). V lost 9 bases to trimming and J lost 0 bases, with 16 bases between them. Looked up from germline, CDR1 is SNHLY and CDR2 is FYNNEI. There are 15 residues in the CDR3. The chain's CDR3 is CASTVGGSSTDTQYF. In nucleotides, the CDR3 is TGTGCCAGTACTGTTGGGGGGTCTAGCACAGATACGCAGTATTTT.

The V call is TRBV16, the J call TRBJ2-1, with D possibly TRBD1 on 6 matching bases. In germline, CDR1 is KGHSY, CDR2 FQNENV. V lost 4 bases, J lost 7 bases, and 20 bases lay in between. The CDR3 contains 16 residues. Written as DNA, the CDR3 is TGTGCCAGCAGCCGGCCACAGGACAGTAAAAGGAATGAGCAGTTCTTC. This translates into CASSRPQDSKRNEQFF. The variable domain in full, completed from reference TRBV16 and TRBJ2-1, reads GEEVAQTPKHLVRGEGQKAKLYCAPIKGHSYVFWYQQVLKNEFKFLISFQNENVFDETGMPKERFSAKCLPNSPCSLEIQATKLEDSAVYFCASSRPQDSKRNEQFFGPGTRLTVL.

V is TRBV9 and J is TRBJ2-5, with 7 bases fitting TRBD2. V lost 0 bases and J lost 3; bases outside the gene matches: 8. This CDR3 is built from 16 residues. Per germline, CDR1 SGDLS and CDR2 YYNGEE. CDR3 amino acids: CASSVGWWGGKETQYF. The CDR3 nucleotides are TGTGCCAGCAGCGTAGGATGGTGGGGGGGAAAAGAGACCCAGTACTTC. Full variable domain (remainder filled in from reference TRBV9 and TRBJ2-5): DSGVTQTPKHLITATGQRVTLRCSPRSGDLSVYWYQQSLDQGLQFLIQYYNGEERAKGNILERFSAQQFPDLHSELNLSSLELGDSALYFCASSVGWWGGKETQYFGPGTRLLVL.

The V call is TRBV5-8, the J call TRBJ1-1; 7 bases fit TRBD1. The V gene end was trimmed by 4 bases and the J gene end by 8 bases; junction bases not matched to a gene: 5. The CDR3 covers 12 residues. Germline V lookup: CDR1 SGHTS, CDR2 YDEGEE. CDR3 in DNA: TGTGCCAGCAGCCCCCTGGACAGGGAAGCTTTCTTT. Protein: CASSPLDREAFF.

The chain uses TRBV5-6 and TRBJ2-7, with TRBD1 identical over 7 bases. With V trimmed by 1 base and J by 5 bases, 6 bases remained unmatched. The germline V gene has CDR1 SGHDT and CDR2 YYEEEE. The CDR3 sequence is 14 residues long. The CDR3 DNA reads TGTGCCAGCAGCTTGCAGGGGGTATTCGACGAGCAGTACTTC. It specifies CASSLQGVFDEQYF.

This rearrangement joins TRBV7-9 to TRBJ2-7, with 8 bases lining up with TRBD2. V was clipped by 2 bases and J by 7 bases; unmatched bases: 10. This CDR3 spans 15 amino acids. Germline lookup yields CDR1 SEHNR and CDR2 FQNEAQ (reference sequence). The CDR3 nucleotides read TGTGCCAGCAGCTTATTAGGCGGGGGGCCGGGGGAGCAGTACTTC. This encodes CASSLLGGGPGEQYF.

This chain connects TRBV10-3 to TRBJ2-5; TRBD2 matches at 12 bases. CDR1 and CDR2 (germline): ENHRY, SYGVKD. The CDR3 has 17 residues. V shed 3 bases, J shed 5 bases, and the junction held 10 bases outside the gene matches. The DNA of the CDR3 is TGTGCCATCAGTGATTCAAGACTAGCGGGAGAGGGCGAGACCCAGTACTTC. Translating gives CAISDSRLAGEGETQYF.

The chain combines TRBV7-2 with TRBJ2-4; D possibly corresponds to TRBD2 (6 bases). V lost 6 bases to trimming and J lost 6 bases, with 12 bases between them. Per the germline V gene, CDR1 is SGHTA and CDR2 is FQGNSA. The CDR3 contains 13 residues. The CDR3 protein is CASRSVGRNIQYF. In DNA form, the CDR3 reads TGTGCCAGCAGGTCGGTCGGGAGAAACATTCAGTACTTC.

The chain is built from TRBV18 and TRBJ2-1; 9 nucleotides match TRBD2. The germline V gene has CDR1 KGHSH and CDR2 LQKENI. CDR3 size: 15 residues. V trimming: 2 bases; J trimming: 7 bases; junction bases outside the gene matches: 6. The DNA of the CDR3 is TGTGCCAGCTCACCATTAGCGGGAGCCGATAATGAGCAGTTCTTC. Its protein product is CASSPLAGADNEQFF.

This clone was recorded a few times. The chain has TRBV6-8 and TRBJ2-7; TRBD2 might be the D (7 bases). V shed 8 bases and J shed 6 bases, with 11 bases lying between them. Germline V lookup: CDR1 MNHGY, CDR2 SAAAGT. The CDR3 length is 11 residues. CDR3 residues: CASLGGGEQYF. CDR3 in DNA: TGTGCCAGCCTAGGGGGGGGCGAGCAGTACTTC.

Of note for this clone: Distinct nucleotide sequences in the sample also encode this CDR3. The chain has TRBV19 and TRBJ1-5; tentative D call: TRBD1 (6 bases). This CDR3 comprises 14 residues. Trimming pared 5 bases from V and 2 bases from J, leaving 10 bases between. Germline CDR1 reads LNHDA; CDR2 reads SQIVND (reference sequence). For the CDR3, the DNA is TGTGCCAGTAGTCCACAGGGTGGCAATCAGCCCCAGCATTTT. Its translation is CASSPQGGNQPQHF.

The genes are TRBV29-1 and TRBJ1-3, with 12 positions matching TRBD1. V was pared by 7 bases and J by 3 bases, with 10 bases of the junction left unmatched. This CDR3 has 16 amino acids. Per germline, CDR1 SQVTM and CDR2 ANQGSEA. CDR3 amino acids: CSGTTRDRGLGNTIYF. The CDR3 bases are TGCAGCGGTACAACCCGGGACAGGGGGCTTGGAAACACCATATATTTT.

V gene TRBV19 combines with J gene TRBJ2-1; 8 bases are shared with TRBD2. Germline CDR1 reads LNHDA; CDR2 reads SQIVND (reference sequence). The CDR3 covers 14 residues. V gave up 8 bases and J gave up 0 bases; unmatched junction bases: 3. The CDR3 region has the DNA TGTGCCAGTGGTAGCGGGAACTCCTACAATGAGCAGTTCTTC. The encoded protein is CASGSGNSYNEQFF.

The chain is built from TRBV18 and TRBJ2-3, with TRBD2 matching over 10 bases. CDR3 length: 16 residues. V was pared by 4 bases and J by 0 bases, with 4 bases of the junction left unmatched. From germline, CDR1 is KGHSH and CDR2 LQKENI. CDR3 sequence (DNA): TGTGCCAGCTCACGGGGACTAGCGCGTAGCACAGATACGCAGTATTTT. Translating it yields CASSRGLARSTDTQYF.

This clone was observed once. This chain joins TRBV30 and TRBJ1-2, with D perhaps matching TRBD1 (6 bases). Germline CDR1 reads GTSNPN; CDR2 reads SVGIG (reference sequence). V was clipped by 4 bases and J by 7 bases, with 25 bases between them. The CDR3 covers 16 residues. CDR3 sequence reads: CAWTALHRVTISGYTF. The CDR3 bases are TGTGCCTGGACCGCCCTACACAGGGTAACTATAAGTGGCTACACCTTC.

V and J are TRBV11-2 and TRBJ2-3, with 10 bases matching TRBD2. J was trimmed by 4 bases and V by 1 base; bases with no gene match: 8. This CDR3 region has 17 residues. CDR1 and CDR2 (germline): SGHAT, FQNNGV. CDR3 protein: CASSLASQRGGPDTQYF. The CDR3, as DNA: TGTGCCAGCAGCTTAGCATCGCAGCGGGGGGGACCAGATACGCAGTATTTT. The complete variable domain, with remaining parts taken from reference TRBV11-2 and TRBJ2-3, reads EAGVAQSPRYKIIEKRQSVAFWCNPISGHATLYWYQQILGQGPKLLIQFQNNGVVDDSQLPKDRFSAERLKGVDSTLKIQPAKLEDSAVYLCASSLASQRGGPDTQYFGPGTRLTVL.

The sample holds one count of this clone. The chain recombines TRBV5-1 with TRBJ2-7; TRBD2 matches 8 bases. The J segment lost 1 base and the V segment lost 0 bases, leaving 3 bases of the junction unmatched. This CDR3 has 15 amino acids. Per germline, CDR1 SGHRS and CDR2 YFSETQ. CDR3 sequence: CASSLASGQSYEQYF. Written as DNA, the CDR3 is TGCGCCAGCAGCTTGGCTAGCGGGCAGTCCTACGAGCAGTACTTC.

CDR3: CASSETTGSPLHF. The CDR3, as DNA: TGCGCCAGCAGTGAGACGACAGGATCACCCCTCCACTTT. This chain joins TRBV10-2 and TRBJ1-6, with D possibly matching TRBD1 (6 bases). Trimming pared 2 bases from V and 10 bases from J, leaving 9 bases between. The CDR3 is 13 residues long. Germline V gene data show CDR1 as WSHSY and CDR2 as SAAADI.

The J gene is TRBJ1-5, the V gene TRBV21-1; the table's D call, TRBD1, was not checked against the DNA. TRBV21-1 is deemed a pseudogene. The CDR3 spans 13 residues. CDR3 sequence: CASSKARGQPQHF. For the CDR3, the DNA is TGTGCCAGCAGCAAAGCCAGGGGACAGCCCCAGCATTTT.

This sequence joins TRBV27 and TRBJ1-5, with 7 bases fitting TRBD1. The CDR3 is 15 amino acids. V lost 6 bases and J lost 0; bases outside the gene matches: 5. Germline CDR1 reads MNHEY; CDR2 reads SMNVEV (reference sequence). The CDR3 sequence: CASRNGQDSNQPQHF. In DNA form, the CDR3 reads TGTGCCAGCAGAAACGGACAGGATAGCAATCAGCCCCAGCATTTT.

V is TRBV7-2 and J is TRBJ2-7, with 9 nucleotides matching TRBD1. CDR1 is SGHTA, CDR2 FQGNSA, per germline. This CDR3 has 15 amino acids. Losses at the gene ends were 9 bases for V and 2 bases for J; bases not matched to a gene: 11. The DNA of the CDR3 is TGTGCCAGTGGGGGGGGGACAGGGAAAGCCTACGAGCAGTACTTC. Its translation: CASGGGTGKAYEQYF.